The clone carrying this T cell receptor beta chain was found a few times. Germline loops: CDR1 MNHNS, CDR2 SASEGT. The CDR3 contains 16 residues. The ends were cut back, 6 bases at V and 3 bases at J, with 18 bases in the middle. The sample belongs to a study of T cells in Graves' hyperthyroidism and ophthalmopathy. Template material for amplifying TCR beta CDR3 regions consisted of RNA transcripts. Researchers ran a first-round RT-PCR on the TCR CDR3 using the HTBI primer set. MiXCR, run by TCRdb on the multiplex PCR reads, gives a single entry per CDR3 protein. The repertoire includes around 350,000 distinct CDR3 sequences, about 13% of them detected once, and roughly 8.3% sits in the top ten.

This sequence joins TRBV6-1 and TRBJ1-3; maybe TRBD1 (5 bases). This clonotype was obtained from a woman aged 18-35 years with Graves' hyperthyroidism. The sequencing input was blood. The CDR3 coding sequence is TGTGCCAGCAGATTCTATTCCGGGGCCGGTGGAAACACCATATATTTT. Amino acids: CASRFYSGAGGNTIYF.